The clone carrying this T cell receptor (beta chain) occurred many times. These data are taken from a study of T cells in Graves' hyperthyroidism and ophthalmopathy. The CDR3 loop spans 15 amino acids. The V gene's germline CDR1 is MDHEN and CDR2 SYDVKM. With 1 base removed from V and 1 base from J, the gap between germline ends came to 10 bases. What was amplified from RNA transcripts were TCR beta CDR3 regions. A set of HTBI primers served as the primers for a first-round RT-PCR of the TCR CDR3. TCRdb redid the calling of the multiplex PCR reads with MiXCR, one entry per CDR3 protein. Of about 130,000 distinct CDR3 sequences listed, more than 20% are singletons.

The TCR comes from a woman aged 45-65 years with Graves' hyperthyroidism that later progressed to Graves' ophthalmopathy. The chain couples TRBV28 to TRBJ1-1; D is uncertain. The sample comprised blood. The DNA of the CDR3 is TGTGCCAGCAGTTTATTCCCCACAAGGAACACTGAAGCTTTCTTT. Translation gives CASSLFPTRNTEAFF.